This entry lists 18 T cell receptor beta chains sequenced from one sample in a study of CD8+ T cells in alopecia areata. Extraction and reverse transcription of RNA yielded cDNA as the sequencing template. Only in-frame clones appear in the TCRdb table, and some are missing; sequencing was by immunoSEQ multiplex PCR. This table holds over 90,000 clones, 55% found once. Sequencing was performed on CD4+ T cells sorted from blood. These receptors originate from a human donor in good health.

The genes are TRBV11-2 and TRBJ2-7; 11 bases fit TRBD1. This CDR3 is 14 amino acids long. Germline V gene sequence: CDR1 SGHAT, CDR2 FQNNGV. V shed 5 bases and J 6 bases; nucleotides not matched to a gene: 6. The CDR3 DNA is TGTGCCAGCAGCCCAGGACAGGGGGCCGGCGAGCAGTACTTC. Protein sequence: CASSPGQGAGEQYF.

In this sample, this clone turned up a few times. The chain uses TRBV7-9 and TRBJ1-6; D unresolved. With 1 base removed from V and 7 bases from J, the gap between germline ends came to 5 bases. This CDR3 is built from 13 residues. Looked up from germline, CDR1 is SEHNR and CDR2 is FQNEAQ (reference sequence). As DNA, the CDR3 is TGTGCCAGCAGCTTAGAGGCGAATTCACCCCTCCACTTT. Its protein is CASSLEANSPLHF.

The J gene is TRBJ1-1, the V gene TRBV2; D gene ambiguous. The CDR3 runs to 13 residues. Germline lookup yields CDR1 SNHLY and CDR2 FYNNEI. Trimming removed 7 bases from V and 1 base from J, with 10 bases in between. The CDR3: CASTGDGNTEAFF. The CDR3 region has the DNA TGTGCCAGCACTGGAGACGGGAACACTGAAGCTTTCTTT.

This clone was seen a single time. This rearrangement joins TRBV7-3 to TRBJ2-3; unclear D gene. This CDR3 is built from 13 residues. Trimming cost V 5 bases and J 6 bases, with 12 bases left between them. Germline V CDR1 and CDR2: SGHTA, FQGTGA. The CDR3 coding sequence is TGTGCCAGCAGCCTATCAAGTATGGATACGCAGTATTTT. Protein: CASSLSSMDTQYF.

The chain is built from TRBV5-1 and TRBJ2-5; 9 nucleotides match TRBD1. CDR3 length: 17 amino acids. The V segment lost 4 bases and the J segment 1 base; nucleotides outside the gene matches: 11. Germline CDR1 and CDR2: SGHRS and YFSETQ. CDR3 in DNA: TGCGCCAGCAGCCTCGGACGGACAGGGGACCTCCAAGAGACCCAGTACTTC. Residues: CASSLGRTGDLQETQYF. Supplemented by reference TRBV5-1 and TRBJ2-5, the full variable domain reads KAGVTQTPRYLIKTRGQQVTLSCSPISGHRSVSWYQQTPGQGLQFLFEYFSETQRNKGNFPGRFSGRQFSNSRSEMNVSTLELGDSALYLCASSLGRTGDLQETQYFGPGTRLLVL.

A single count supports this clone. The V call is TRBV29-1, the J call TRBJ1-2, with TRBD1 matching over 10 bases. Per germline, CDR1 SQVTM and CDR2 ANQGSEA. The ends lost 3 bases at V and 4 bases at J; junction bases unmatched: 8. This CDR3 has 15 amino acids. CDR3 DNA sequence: TGCAGCGTTGAGACGGGACAGGGGACCCTCTATGGCTACACCTTC. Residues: CSVETGQGTLYGYTF.

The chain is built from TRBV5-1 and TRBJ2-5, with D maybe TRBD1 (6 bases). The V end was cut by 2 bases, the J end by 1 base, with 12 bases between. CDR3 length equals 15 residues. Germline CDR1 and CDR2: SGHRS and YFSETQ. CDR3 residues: CASSLSGTLQETQYF. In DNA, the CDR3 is TGCGCCAGCAGCTTATCCGGGACACTCCAAGAGACCCAGTACTTC.

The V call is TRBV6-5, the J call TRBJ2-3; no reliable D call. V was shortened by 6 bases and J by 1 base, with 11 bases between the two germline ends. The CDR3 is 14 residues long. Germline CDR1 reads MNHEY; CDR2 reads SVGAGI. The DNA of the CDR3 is TGTGCCAGCAGCTGGCTGCAGGGCACAGATACGCAGTATTTT. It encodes CASSWLQGTDTQYF.

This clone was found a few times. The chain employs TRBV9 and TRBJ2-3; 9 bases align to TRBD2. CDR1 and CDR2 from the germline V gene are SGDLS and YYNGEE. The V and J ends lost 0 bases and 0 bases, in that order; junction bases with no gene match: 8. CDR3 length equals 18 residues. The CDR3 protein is CASSVGLAGLPSTDTQYF. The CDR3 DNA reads TGTGCCAGCAGCGTAGGGCTAGCGGGACTTCCTAGCACAGATACGCAGTATTTT.

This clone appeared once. DNA for the CDR3: TGTGCCTGGAGTGTAATCCGGACAGATACGCAGTATTTT. Its translation: CAWSVIRTDTQYF. V usage is TRBV30 and J usage is TRBJ2-3; the D is unclear. Germline V gene sequence: CDR1 GTSNPN, CDR2 SVGIG (reference sequence). CDR3 length equals 13 residues. Trimming pared 0 bases from V and 3 bases from J, leaving 7 bases between.

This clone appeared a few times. The CDR3 loop reads CAWSDAPVYQPQHF. In DNA, the CDR3 is TGTGCCTGGAGCGACGCACCCGTCTATCAGCCCCAGCATTTT. This chain uses TRBV30 with TRBJ1-5; no clear D. The germline V and J ends were trimmed by 3 bases and 5 bases, with 14 bases remaining between them. The CDR3 length is 14 residues. Germline V gene data show CDR1 as GTSNPN and CDR2 as SVGIG (reference sequence).

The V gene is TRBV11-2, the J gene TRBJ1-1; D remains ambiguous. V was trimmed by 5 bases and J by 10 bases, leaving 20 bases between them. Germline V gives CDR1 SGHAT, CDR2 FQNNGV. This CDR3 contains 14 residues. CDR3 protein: CASSPSRGPRGAFF. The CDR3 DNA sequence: TGTGCCAGCAGCCCAAGCAGAGGCCCGAGAGGAGCTTTCTTT.

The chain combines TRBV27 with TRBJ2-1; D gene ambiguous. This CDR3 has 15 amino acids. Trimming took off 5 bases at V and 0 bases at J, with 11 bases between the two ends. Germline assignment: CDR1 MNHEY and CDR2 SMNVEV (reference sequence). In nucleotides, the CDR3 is TGTGCCAGCAGTCTCTCCGTGGTCTCCTACAATGAGCAGTTCTTC. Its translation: CASSLSVVSYNEQFF.

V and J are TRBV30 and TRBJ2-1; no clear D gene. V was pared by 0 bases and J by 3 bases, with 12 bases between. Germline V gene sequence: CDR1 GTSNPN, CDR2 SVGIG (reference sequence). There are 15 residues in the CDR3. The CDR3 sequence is CAWSVGTSDYNEQFF. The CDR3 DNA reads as TGTGCCTGGAGTGTTGGTACGAGCGACTACAATGAGCAGTTCTTC. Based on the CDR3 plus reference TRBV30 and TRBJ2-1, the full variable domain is SQTIHQWPATLVQPVGSPLSLECTVEGTSNPNLYWYRQAAGRGLQLLFYSVGIGQISSEVPQNLSASRPQDRQFILSSKKLLLSDSGFYLCAWSVGTSDYNEQFFGPGTRLTVL.

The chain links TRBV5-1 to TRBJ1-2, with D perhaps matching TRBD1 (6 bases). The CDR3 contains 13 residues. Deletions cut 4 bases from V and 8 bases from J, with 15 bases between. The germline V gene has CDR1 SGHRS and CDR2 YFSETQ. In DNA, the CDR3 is TGCGCCAGCAGCAACAGGGCAGACGGAGGCTACACCTTC. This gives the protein CASSNRADGGYTF. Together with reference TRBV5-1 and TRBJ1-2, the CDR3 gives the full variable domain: KAGVTQTPRYLIKTRGQQVTLSCSPISGHRSVSWYQQTPGQGLQFLFEYFSETQRNKGNFPGRFSGRQFSNSRSEMNVSTLELGDSALYLCASSNRADGGYTFGSGTRLTVV.

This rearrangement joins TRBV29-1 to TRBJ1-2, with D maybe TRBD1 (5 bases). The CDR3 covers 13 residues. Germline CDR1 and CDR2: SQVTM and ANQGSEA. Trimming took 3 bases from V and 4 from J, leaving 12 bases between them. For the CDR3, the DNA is TGCAGCGTTGATTTTCAGGGAGGCTATGGCTACACCTTC. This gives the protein CSVDFQGGYGYTF.

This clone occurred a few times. CDR3 residues: CASSSAYEQYF. In DNA form, the CDR3 reads TGTGCCAGCAGCTCGGCCTACGAGCAGTACTTC. This chain links TRBV5-4 with TRBJ2-7; D is unclear. V was pared by 3 bases and J by 2 bases, with 3 bases between. The CDR3 sequence is 11 residues long. In germline, CDR1 is SGHNT, CDR2 YYREEE (reference sequence).

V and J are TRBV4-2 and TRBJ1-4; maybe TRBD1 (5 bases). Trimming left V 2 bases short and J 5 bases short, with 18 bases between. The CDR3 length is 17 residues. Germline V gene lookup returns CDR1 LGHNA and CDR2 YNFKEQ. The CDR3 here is CASSQNGQGQPNEKLFF. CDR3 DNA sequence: TGTGCCAGCAGCCAAAACGGCCAGGGCCAACCCAATGAAAAACTGTTTTTT.